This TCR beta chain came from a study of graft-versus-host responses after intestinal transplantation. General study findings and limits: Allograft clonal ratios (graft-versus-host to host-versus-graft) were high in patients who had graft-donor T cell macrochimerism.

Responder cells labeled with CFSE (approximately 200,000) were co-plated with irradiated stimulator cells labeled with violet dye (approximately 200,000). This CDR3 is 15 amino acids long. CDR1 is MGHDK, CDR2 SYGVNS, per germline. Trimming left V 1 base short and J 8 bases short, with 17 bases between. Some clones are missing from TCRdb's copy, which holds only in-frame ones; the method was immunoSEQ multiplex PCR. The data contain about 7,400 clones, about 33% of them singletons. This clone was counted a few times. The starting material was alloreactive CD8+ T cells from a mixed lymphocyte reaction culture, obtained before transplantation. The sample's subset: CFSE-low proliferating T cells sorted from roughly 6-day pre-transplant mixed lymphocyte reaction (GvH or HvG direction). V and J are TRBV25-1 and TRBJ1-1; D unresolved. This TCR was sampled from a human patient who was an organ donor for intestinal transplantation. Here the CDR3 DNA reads TGTGCCAGCAGTGAATCTCCCCACGTGAAGACAGAAGCTTTCTTT. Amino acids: CASSESPHVKTEAFF.